This T cell receptor beta chain was recovered during a study of CD8+ T cells in alopecia areata. This clone has just a few counts. Extracted RNA was reverse transcribed into cDNA, the sequencing template. Some clones are missing from TCRdb's copy, which holds only in-frame ones; the method was immunoSEQ multiplex PCR. The sample records roughly 210,000 clones, 43% being singletons. Specified treatment: oral pan-JAK inhibitor, 5-10 mg twice daily. The TCR originated in a human donor with alopecia areata. The sample here was CD4+ T cells sorted from blood, taken at roughly week 36, from a patient treated with tofacitinib.

The DNA of the CDR3 is TGTGCCATCCGGTCAGCAGCGGGAGAAGAGACCCAGTACTTC. It encodes CAIRSAAGEETQYF. The chain combines TRBV10-3 with TRBJ2-5; 8 bases line up with TRBD2. The CDR3 covers 14 residues. Germline-derived CDR1 and CDR2 are ENHRY and SYGVKD. The V and J ends lost 8 bases and 3 bases, in that order; junction bases with no gene match: 8.